Below, one T cell receptor beta chain is given with its context. The data were produced by immunoSEQ multiplex PCR, yet TCRdb's version contains in-frame clones alone and is incomplete. The sample lists fewer than 400,000 clones; 88% were seen once. Losses at the gene ends were 4 bases for V and 7 bases for J; bases not matched to a gene: 4. Germline assignment: CDR1 SGHRS and CDR2 YFSETQ. This CDR3 contains 13 residues. This sample was taken from a study of blood T cell repertoires in COVID-19. The clonotype originates from a man aged 25 to 40 who had recovered from COVID-19. This chain joins TRBV5-1 and TRBJ1-4, with 7 bases aligning to TRBD1. Sequencing used PBMCs or T cells enriched from blood (not recorded which). CDR3 nucleotide sequence: TGCGCCAGCAGCCGAAACAGGGGTGAAAAACTGTTTTTT. As protein: CASSRNRGEKLFF.